The rows below give T cell receptor beta chains drawn from one sample of a study of cytomegalovirus exposure and HLA in healthy donors. The data were produced by immunoSEQ multiplex PCR, yet TCRdb's version contains in-frame clones alone and is incomplete. The sample holds tens of thousands of clones, approximately 86% seen once. Sequenced input: PBMCs. The receptors originated from a man younger than 40 in good health and CMV-seronegative. CDR3s include the opening cysteine and the closing phenylalanine or tryptophan. The order of the fields is CDR3 protein, CDR3 DNA, D gene, J gene, clone size, V gene. A D gene is named only where the DNA matches it firmly. A row's size may be missing; if present it is once, few, many or a size class.

CASIFSGTAYQPQHF,TGTGCCAGCATCTTCTCCGGGACAGCCTATCAGCCCCAGCATTTT,TRBD1,TRBJ1-5,-,TRBV28
CASSLGLAVYEQYF,TGTGCCAGTAGTCTTGGGCTAGCGGTATACGAGCAGTACTTC,TRBD2,TRBJ2-7,-,TRBV19
CAWSGETGSYEQYF,TGTGCCTGGAGTGGAGAGACAGGGTCCTACGAGCAGTACTTC,TRBD1,TRBJ2-7,-,TRBV30
CASSVAPGENTGELFF,TGTGCCAGCAGCGTAGCTCCGGGGGAGAACACCGGGGAGCTGTTTTTT,-,TRBJ2-2,-,TRBV9
CASSPRGQSYEQYF,TGTGCCAGCAGTCCCAGGGGACAGTCCTACGAGCAGTACTTC,TRBD1,TRBJ2-7,-,TRBV6-1
CASSPQTSGGGNEQFF,TGCGCCAGCAGCCCACAGACTAGCGGGGGGGGGAATGAGCAGTTCTTC,TRBD2,TRBJ2-1,few,TRBV5-1
CASSQDLGGGEKLFF,TGTGCCAGCAGCCAAGATCTGGGAGGGGGTGAAAAACTGTTTTTT,-,TRBJ1-4,-,TRBV4-2
CASSQDWGQYNQPQHF,TGTGCCAGCAGCCAAGATTGGGGGCAGTACAATCAGCCCCAGCATTTT,-,TRBJ1-5,-,TRBV4-2
CASSWEAEDYGYTF,TGTGCCAGCAGCTGGGAGGCAGAGGACTATGGCTACACCTTC,-,TRBJ1-2,-,TRBV5-4
CASSEGTEPYNEQFF,TGTGCCAGCAGTGAAGGTACAGAACCTTACAATGAGCAGTTCTTC,-,TRBJ2-1,-,TRBV6-1
CASRSGPGQAGELFF,TGCGCCAGCAGGTCGGGTCCAGGGCAGGCCGGGGAGCTGTTTTTT,-,TRBJ2-2,-,TRBV4-1
CATSRDTTDTQYF,TGTGCCACCAGCAGAGATACAACAGATACGCAGTATTTT,-,TRBJ2-3,-,TRBV15
CASSSPGPLAGNIQYF,TGTGCCAGCAGTTCACCCGGGCCCCTAGCGGGAAACATTCAGTACTTC,TRBD2,TRBJ2-4,-,TRBV7-2
CASRQGQGGGTGEQYF,TGTGCCAGCAGACAGGGCCAAGGGGGGGGGACTGGCGAGCAGTACTTC,-,TRBJ2-7,-,TRBV28
CASSLGTLNSPLHF,TGTGCCAGCAGCTTGGGGACACTAAATTCACCCCTCCACTTT,-,TRBJ1-6,once,TRBV5-6
CASSVGSLAGLEQYF,TGTGCCAGCAGCGTAGGATCGCTAGCGGGCCTGGAGCAGTACTTC,TRBD2,TRBJ2-7,-,TRBV9
CASSHTRTGSEEKLFF,TGCGCCAGCAGCCATACCCGAACAGGGTCGGAGGAAAAACTGTTTTTT,-,TRBJ1-4,few,TRBV4-1
CASSVDWAPTGELFF,TGTGCCAGCAGCGTAGATTGGGCCCCCACCGGGGAGCTGTTTTTT,-,TRBJ2-2,once,TRBV9
CASLAGAGQYNEQFF,TGTGCCAGCCTCGCGGGGGCAGGGCAGTACAATGAGCAGTTCTTC,-,TRBJ2-1,once,TRBV6-1
CASSSRLAGLTDTQYF,TGTGCCAGCAGCTCCCGACTAGCGGGACTCACAGATACGCAGTATTTT,TRBD2,TRBJ2-3,-,TRBV7-2
CASSIEGSGNTIYF,TGTGCCAGTAGTATCGAGGGCTCTGGAAACACCATATATTTT,-,TRBJ1-3,-,TRBV19